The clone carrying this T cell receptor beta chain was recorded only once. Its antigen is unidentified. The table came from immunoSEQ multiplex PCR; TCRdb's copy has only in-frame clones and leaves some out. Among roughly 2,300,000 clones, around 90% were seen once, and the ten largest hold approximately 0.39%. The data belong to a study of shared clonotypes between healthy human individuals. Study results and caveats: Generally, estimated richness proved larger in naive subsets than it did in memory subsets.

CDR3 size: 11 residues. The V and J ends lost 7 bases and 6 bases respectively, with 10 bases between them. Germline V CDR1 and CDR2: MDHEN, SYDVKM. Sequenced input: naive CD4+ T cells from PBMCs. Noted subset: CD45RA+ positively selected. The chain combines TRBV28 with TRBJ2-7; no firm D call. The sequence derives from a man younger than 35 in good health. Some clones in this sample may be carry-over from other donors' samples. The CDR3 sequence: CASKMGFEQYF. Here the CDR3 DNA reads TGTGCCAGCAAGATGGGGTTCGAGCAGTACTTC. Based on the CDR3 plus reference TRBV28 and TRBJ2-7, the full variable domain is DVKVTQSSRYLVKRTGEKVFLECVQDMDHENMFWYRQDPGLGLRLIYFSYDVKMKEKGDIPEGYSVSREKKERFSLILESASTNQTSMYLCASKMGFEQYFGPGTRLTVT.